This T cell receptor (beta chain) comes out of a study of CD8 T cells in ankylosing spondylitis. Notes on the study in general: A motif in TCR beta, a set of about 8 highly homologous variants, appeared characteristic of ankylosing spondylitis blood.

MiXCR, applied by TCRdb to the 5' RACE reads, yields one record per CDR3 protein. The sample consists of 200,000 to 300,000 distinct CDR3 sequences, 20% to 30% of them appearing once. Concerning this clonotype itself: What it binds is unknown.

The sample was blood, either unsorted or a sorted T cell fraction (not recorded which). The TCR sequence derives from a male donor with ankylosing spondylitis or in good health (not recorded which).

DNA for the CDR3: TGTGCCAGCAGCTTAGCGTTGGGGGGCGGGGCAGATACGCAGTATTTT. Its protein product is CASSLALGGGADTQYF. The V gene is TRBV7-2, the J gene TRBJ2-3; perhaps D is TRBD1 or TRBD2 (6 bases each). The CDR3 runs 16 residues. From germline, CDR1 is SGHTA and CDR2 FQGNSA. V lost 0 bases and J lost 4, with 14 bases in between.